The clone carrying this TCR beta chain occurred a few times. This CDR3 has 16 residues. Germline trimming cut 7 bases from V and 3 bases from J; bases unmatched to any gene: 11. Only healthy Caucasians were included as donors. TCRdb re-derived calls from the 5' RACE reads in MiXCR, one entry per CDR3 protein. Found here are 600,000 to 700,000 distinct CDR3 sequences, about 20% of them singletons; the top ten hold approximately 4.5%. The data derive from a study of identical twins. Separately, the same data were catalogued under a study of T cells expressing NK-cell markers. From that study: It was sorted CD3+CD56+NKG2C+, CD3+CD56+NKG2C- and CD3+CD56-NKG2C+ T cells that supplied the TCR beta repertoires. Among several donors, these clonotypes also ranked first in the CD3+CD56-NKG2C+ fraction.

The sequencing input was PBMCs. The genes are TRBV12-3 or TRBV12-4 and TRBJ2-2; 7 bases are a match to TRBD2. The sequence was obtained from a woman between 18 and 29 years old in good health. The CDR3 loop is CASTPTSLDYTGELFF. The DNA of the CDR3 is TGTGCCAGCACCCCGACTAGCCTAGATTACACCGGGGAGCTGTTTTTT.